This TCR beta chain was retrieved from a study of blood T cell repertoires in COVID-19. On the study more broadly: Donors in the United States, Italy and Spain gave samples during acute or convalescent COVID-19. Sources were T cells, B-cell-depleted T cells, or PBMCs; the material itself was cDNA or gDNA.

This clone came up once. V lost 3 bases and J lost 1, with 21 bases in between. The germline gives CDR1 DFQATT, CDR2 SNEGSKA (reference sequence). This CDR3 spans 17 amino acids. Source study methods: Reference gene primer amplification yielded estimated nucleated cell counts. Some clones are missing from TCRdb's copy, which holds only in-frame ones; the method was immunoSEQ multiplex PCR. D and trimming were read from the DNA, whereas the V and J calls and clone size are those reported in that table. The sample yields about 110,000 clones, approximately 88% seen once. This chain joins TRBV20-1 and TRBJ1-1; D gene unclear. Sequencing was carried out using peripheral blood. The receptor comes from a human donor in a cohort sampled during active COVID-19. The CDR3 region has the DNA TGCAGTGCTAGTGGTAGTGAGAGGGTCCGCGGGAACACTGAAGCTTTCTTT. It codes for CSASGSERVRGNTEAFF.